This TCR beta chain originates from a study of T cell responses to AZD1222 COVID-19 vaccine. Overall study results and limits: Along spike, vaccine-associated CD4 TCRs were found throughout, with dominance at 160-218 and 743-854. In all cases, repertoires were sampled only after the peak T cell response.

Germline V gene data show CDR1 as SGHNT and CDR2 as YYREEE (reference sequence). The V end was cut by 2 bases, the J end by 2 bases, with 10 bases between. The CDR3 runs 15 residues. The protocol was immunoSEQ multiplex PCR, while the TCRdb copy is restricted to in-frame clones and leaves out a portion. The sample records approximately 80,000 clones, 70% to 90% being singletons. Regarding this clone: Its antigen is not identified.

The material sequenced was peripheral blood, taken 28 days after the second AZD1222 dose. This receptor was identified in an adult who received the AZD1222 COVID-19 vaccine. V and J are TRBV5-4 and TRBJ2-2; D may be TRBD1 (5 bases). CDR3 loop: CASSFRQTNTGELFF. CDR3 DNA: TGTGCCAGCAGCTTTCGACAGACCAACACCGGGGAGCTGTTTTTT.